One sample yielded the 25 T cell receptor beta chains listed below, sequenced in a study of early T cells in non-severe SARS-CoV-2 infection. TCRdb analysed the 5' RACE reads with MiXCR anew, one entry per CDR3 protein. In the table there are tens of thousands of distinct CDR3 sequences, around a tenth of which are singletons. The sample consisted of whole blood. All receptors come from an adult who was a healthcare worker with PCR-confirmed SARS-CoV-2 infection or an uninfected control (not recorded which).

This clonotype was recorded at least ten times. The gene calls are TRBV7-6 and TRBJ1-6; 8 nucleotides line up with TRBD1. With 5 bases clipped from V and 8 bases from J, the junction kept 2 bases outside the gene matches. Germline CDR1 SGHVS, CDR2 FNYEAQ. The CDR3 totals 13 residues. The CDR3 reads CASSPGGDSPLHF. Written as DNA, the CDR3 is TGTGCCAGCAGCCCAGGGGGCGATTCACCCCTCCACTTT.

This sequence joins TRBV2 and TRBJ1-2; D uncertain. Germline assignment: CDR1 SNHLY and CDR2 FYNNEI. Trimming took 6 bases from V and 4 from J, leaving 6 bases between them. This CDR3 has 11 residues. CDR3 protein: CASRAAYGYTF. DNA for the CDR3: TGTGCCAGCAGGGCCGCCTATGGCTACACCTTC.

The sample holds a few counts of this clonotype. The J gene is TRBJ1-2, the V gene TRBV6-5; TRBD1 might be the D (5 bases). Germline V gene data show CDR1 as MNHEY and CDR2 as SVGAGI. V lost 6 bases to trimming and J lost 8 bases, with 22 bases between them. The CDR3 covers 15 residues. In DNA form, the CDR3 reads TGTGCCAGCAGACCTCCCGTGGCTCAGGGCAGGGGCTACACCTTC. Its translation: CASRPPVAQGRGYTF.

This clonotype was found many times. This chain links TRBV7-2 with TRBJ2-7; 14 nucleotides align to TRBD2. Trimming at V came to 5 bases and at J to 6 bases, leaving 9 bases not matched to a gene. The CDR3 extends over 16 amino acids. Germline assignment: CDR1 SGHTA and CDR2 FQGNSA. Here the CDR3 reads CASSPRLAGGRSEQYF. The CDR3 DNA reads as TGTGCCAGCAGCCCGAGACTAGCGGGGGGGCGATCCGAGCAGTACTTC.

The gene calls are TRBV5-6 and TRBJ2-7; D is possibly TRBD1 (6 bases). The CDR3 contains 17 residues. V lost 5 bases to trimming and J lost 0 bases, with 21 bases between them. Looked up from germline, CDR1 is SGHDT and CDR2 is YYEEEE. The CDR3 DNA reads as TGTGCCAGCAGTCCGCTACACCCGGGACAAGTCTCCTACGAGCAGTACTTC. Encoded protein: CASSPLHPGQVSYEQYF. Variable domain in full (rest from reference TRBV5-6 and TRBJ2-7): DAGVTQSPTHLIKTRGQQVTLRCSPKSGHDTVSWYQQALGQGPQFIFQYYEEEERQRGNFPDRFSGHQFPNYSSELNVNALLLGDSALYLCASSPLHPGQVSYEQYFGPGTRLTVT.

This clonotype was seen ten or more times. V usage is TRBV6-1 and J usage is TRBJ2-7; D is possibly TRBD1 (6 bases). Trimming left V 3 bases short and J 1 base short, with 16 bases between. Germline V lookup: CDR1 MNHNS, CDR2 SASEGT. This CDR3 spans 16 amino acids. CDR3 nucleotides: TGTGCCAGCAGTGACACAGGGAAAACTACTTCCTACGAGCAGTACTTC. This codes for CASSDTGKTTSYEQYF.

The chain employs TRBV6-6 and TRBJ1-1; the match to TRBD1 covers 8 bases. Germline V gene data show CDR1 as MNHNY and CDR2 as SVGAGI (reference sequence). V lost 5 bases to trimming and J lost 5 bases; unmatched junction nucleotides: 4. The CDR3 runs to 13 residues. The CDR3 DNA is TGTGCCAGCAGTGACAGGGGCAGGACTGAAGCTTTCTTT. This translates into CASSDRGRTEAFF.

This clonotype has at least ten counts. V is TRBV13 and J is TRBJ2-7, with D uncertain. The germline CDR1 and CDR2 sequences are PRHDT and FYEKMQ (reference sequence). The CDR3 sequence is 15 residues long. V lost 5 bases to trimming and J lost 3 bases, with 17 bases between them. This chain's CDR3 is CASSPGTVGSYEQYF. CDR3 coding DNA: TGTGCCAGCAGCCCCGGAACGGTAGGAAGCTACGAGCAGTACTTC.

This clonotype was picked up many times. CDR3 sequence (DNA): TGCGCCAGCAGCAAGGGGGCGGGAGATACGCAGTATTTT. This gives the protein CASSKGAGDTQYF. The rearrangement joins TRBV5-1 to TRBJ2-3; 7 bases are a match to TRBD1. The CDR3 sequence is 13 residues long. J gave up 5 bases and V 4 bases, and 4 bases lay outside the gene matches. Per the germline V gene, CDR1 is SGHRS and CDR2 is YFSETQ.

This clonotype was seen a handful of times. This chain links TRBV12-3 or TRBV12-4 with TRBJ1-5, with no clear D. Trimming took off 3 bases at V and 1 base at J, with 1 base between the two ends. There are 12 residues in the CDR3. The chain's CDR3 is CASSFSNQPQHF. The CDR3 nucleotides are TGTGCCAGCAGTTTCAGCAATCAGCCCCAGCATTTT.

This clonotype was observed at least ten times. V gene TRBV7-2 combines with J gene TRBJ2-5; maybe TRBD2 (5 bases). The CDR3 is made up of 14 amino acids. The V gene's germline CDR1 is SGHTA and CDR2 FQGNSA. The V and J ends lost 1 base and 2 bases respectively, with 8 bases between them. Here the CDR3 reads CASSLVTGQETQYF. The DNA of the CDR3 is TGTGCCAGCAGCTTAGTAACGGGACAAGAGACCCAGTACTTC.

This clonotype was seen ten or more times. The chain recombines TRBV5-6 with TRBJ2-3; D is tentatively TRBD1 or TRBD2 (5 bases each). Trimming shortened V by 4 bases and J by 3 bases, and 12 bases separated the two germline ends. CDR1 is SGHDT and CDR2 is YYEEEE in the germline V gene. The CDR3 sequence is 14 residues long. CDR3 in DNA: TGTGCCAGCAGCGCCTGGGGGAAAACAGATACGCAGTATTTT. Translating gives CASSAWGKTDTQYF.

This clonotype was recorded at least ten times. This chain links TRBV24-1 with TRBJ2-7; 10 nucleotides line up with TRBD2. The CDR3 extends over 16 amino acids. Looked up from germline, CDR1 is KGHDR and CDR2 is SFDVKD. V gave up 4 bases and J gave up 5 bases; unmatched junction bases: 10. For the CDR3, the DNA is TGTGCCACCAGTGACCCACATGGGACTAGCGTCCACGAGCAGTACTTC. Its protein product is CATSDPHGTSVHEQYF.

The rearrangement links TRBV27 to TRBJ2-7; D is unresolved. The length of the CDR3 is 13 residues. V lost 10 bases to trimming and J lost 1 base, with 14 bases between them. Germline CDR1 is MNHEY and CDR2 is SMNVEV (reference sequence). The CDR3 bases are TGTGCCACCCCGGCCGCGTCTTCCTACGAGCAGTACTTC. Translated: CATPAASSYEQYF.

This chain links TRBV6-4 with TRBJ2-1; TRBD1 aligns across 9 bases. The CDR3 consists of 15 residues. J gave up 7 bases and V 6 bases, and 10 bases lay outside the gene matches. Germline values: CDR1 MRHNA, CDR2 SNTAGT. Here the CDR3 reads CASSLAGTGQNEQFF. DNA of the CDR3: TGTGCCAGCAGCCTCGCCGGGACAGGGCAGAATGAGCAGTTCTTC.

This clonotype was counted ten times or more. This chain uses TRBV9 with TRBJ2-7, with unresolved D. This CDR3 is 14 amino acids long. Germline V gives CDR1 SGDLS, CDR2 YYNGEE. Between the trimmed V and J ends, which lost 4 bases and 1 base, there was a span of 12 bases. CDR3 in amino acids: CASSPDGTSYEQYF. CDR3 nucleotide sequence: TGTGCCAGCAGCCCGGACGGAACATCCTACGAGCAGTACTTC.

This clonotype was seen more than once but under ten times. The J gene is TRBJ2-7, the V gene TRBV7-9; TRBD2 matches 10 bases. The ends lost 5 bases at V and 0 bases at J; junction bases unmatched: 13. CDR3 length: 18 residues. Germline assignment: CDR1 SEHNR and CDR2 FQNEAQ (reference sequence). This chain's CDR3 is CASSPGVAGGLSSYEQYF. In nucleotides, the CDR3 is TGTGCCAGCAGCCCCGGGGTAGCGGGAGGCCTAAGCTCCTACGAGCAGTACTTC.

This clonotype was recorded at least ten times. The chain has TRBV3-1 and TRBJ2-3, with TRBD1 matching over 7 bases. Germline V gives CDR1 LGHDT, CDR2 YNNKEL (reference sequence). V trimming: 4 bases; J trimming: 4 bases; junction bases outside the gene matches: 2. This CDR3 is built from 13 residues. CDR3 loop: CASSRQGPDTQYF. The CDR3 DNA reads TGTGCCAGCAGCCGACAGGGACCAGATACGCAGTATTTT.

This clonotype has only a few counts. The rearrangement links TRBV27 to TRBJ2-7, with D perhaps TRBD1 (5 bases). Germline-derived CDR1 and CDR2 are MNHEY and SMNVEV (reference sequence). V was pared by 5 bases and J by 2 bases, with 10 bases between. This CDR3 is built from 13 residues. CDR3 bases: TGTGCCAGCAGTCACGACAGAGCCTACGAGCAGTACTTC. Translation: CASSHDRAYEQYF.

This clonotype was seen ten or more times. CDR3 in DNA: TGTGCCAGCTCACCACGAGGGACAGGGTTCGGTCAGCCCCAGCATTTT. Protein product: CASSPRGTGFGQPQHF. This chain joins TRBV18 and TRBJ1-5; the match to TRBD1 covers 9 bases. Germline V gives CDR1 KGHSH, CDR2 LQKENI. Trimming removed 1 base from V and 6 bases from J; junction bases left unmatched: 7. There are 16 residues in the CDR3.

This clonotype was seen repeatedly, ten times or more. The chain is built from TRBV2 and TRBJ1-5, with D tentatively TRBD1 (6 bases). The CDR3 totals 14 residues. Germline CDR1 SNHLY, CDR2 FYNNEI. Deletions cut 7 bases from V and 5 bases from J, with 15 bases between. Here the CDR3 reads CASKGDTGHQPQHF. CDR3 nucleotides: TGTGCCAGCAAGGGGGACACAGGGCATCAGCCCCAGCATTTT.

This clonotype was counted at least ten times. The rearrangement joins TRBV19 to TRBJ1-4; TRBD1 aligns across 8 bases. Germline CDR1 LNHDA, CDR2 SQIVND (reference sequence). This CDR3 contains 15 residues. J lost 7 bases, V lost 7 bases, and 11 bases had no gene match. CDR3 DNA sequence: TGTGCCAGTAAAAATGGGGGACAGGCATCTGAAAAACTGTTTTTT. Its protein product is CASKNGGQASEKLFF. Complete variable domain (other parts from reference TRBV19 and TRBJ1-4): DGGITQSPKYLFRKEGQNVTLSCEQNLNHDAMYWYRQDPGQGLRLIYYSQIVNDFQKGDIAEGYSVSREKKESFPLTVTSAQKNPTAFYLCASKNGGQASEKLFFGSGTQLSVL.

As for this clonotype: A much larger clone differs from this one at a single base, so this may be a read error. The chain employs TRBV6-6 and TRBJ2-7; 8 bases align to TRBD1. This CDR3 has 14 amino acids. Germline assignment: CDR1 MNHNY and CDR2 SVGAGI (reference sequence). The CDR3 region is CTSRITGGMYEQYF. In DNA, the CDR3 is TGTACCAGCAGGATTACAGGGGGAATGTACGAGCAGTACTTC.

This clonotype occurred a few times. The V gene is TRBV6-6, the J gene TRBJ1-2, with 10 positions matching TRBD1. The CDR3 is 14 amino acids. CDR1 is MNHNY, CDR2 SVGAGI, per germline (reference sequence). The V gene end was trimmed by 4 bases and the J gene end by 2 bases; junction bases not matched to a gene: 1. The DNA for the CDR3 is TGTGCCAGCAGTTTGGGACAGGGGAACTATGGCTACACCTTC. Its translation: CASSLGQGNYGYTF.

This clonotype has only a few counts. The V call is TRBV19, the J call TRBJ2-2, with D perhaps TRBD1 (5 bases). This CDR3 has 14 residues. Germline CDR1 is LNHDA and CDR2 is SQIVND (reference sequence). V was pared by 8 bases and J by 5 bases, with 15 bases between. DNA for the CDR3: TGTGCCAGTCAGGACACCCTGTGGACCGGGGAGCTGTTTTTT. Encoded protein: CASQDTLWTGELFF. Using reference TRBV19 and TRBJ2-2 for the parts outside the CDR3, the full variable domain is DGGITQSPKYLFRKEGQNVTLSCEQNLNHDAMYWYRQDPGQGLRLIYYSQIVNDFQKGDIAEGYSVSREKKESFPLTVTSAQKNPTAFYLCASQDTLWTGELFFGEGSRLTVL.